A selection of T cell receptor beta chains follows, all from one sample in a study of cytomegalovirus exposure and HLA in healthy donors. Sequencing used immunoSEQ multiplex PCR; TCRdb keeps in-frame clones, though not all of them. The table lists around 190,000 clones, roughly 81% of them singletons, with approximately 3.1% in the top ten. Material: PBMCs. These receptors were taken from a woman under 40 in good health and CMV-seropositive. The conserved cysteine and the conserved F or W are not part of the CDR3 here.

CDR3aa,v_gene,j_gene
ASSFGGGVDQPQH,TRBV27,TRBJ1-5
ASSLAGRSTEAF,TRBV5-5,TRBJ1-1
SEDTNTEAF,TRBV20-1,TRBJ1-1
SVTSGSIDTQY,TRBV29-1,TRBJ2-3
ASRSPDTSSYEQY,TRBV6-5,TRBJ2-7
ASSTRQGSGNTIY,TRBV5-1,TRBJ1-3
ASSLGSGGDYEQY,TRBV27,-
ASSPTGNQPQH,TRBV6-5,TRBJ1-5
ASSQHLPTGELF,TRBV4-1,TRBJ2-2
ASSATGLSGETQY,TRBV9,TRBJ2-5
ASSPRDRSTDTQY,TRBV5-1,TRBJ2-3
ASTDTTSGISYEQY,TRBV11-2,TRBJ2-7
ASSLGQGALDEQF,TRBV19,TRBJ2-1
ASSRTGTGVRYGYT,TRBV28,TRBJ1-2
ASSLLRDRAEAF,TRBV2,TRBJ1-1
ASSLGGQGDNEKLF,TRBV7-9,TRBJ1-4
ASSGRSGGGGEQY,TRBV6-1,-
ASSFGRDRDRDWH,TRBV27,TRBJ1-5
ASSEFPLPRSSYNEQF,TRBV6-4,TRBJ2-1
ASSHDRTSGKETQY,TRBV4-1,TRBJ2-5
ASGAGSRPQH,TRBV6-5,TRBJ1-5
ASSPTVAGGREQF,TRBV28,TRBJ2-1
ASRSGVSYGYT,TRBV5-1,TRBJ1-2
ASSSVGGIYNEQF,TRBV27,TRBJ2-1
ASSLSFADRGRHGYT,TRBV27,TRBJ1-2
SVAGQANSGANVLT,TRBV29-1,TRBJ2-6
ASSQGGHEQY,TRBV6-5,TRBJ2-7
ASSTRGGDGNTIY,TRBV6-5,TRBJ1-3
ASSFQIPGDTEAF,TRBV5-1,TRBJ1-1
ASSELGGGLNTEAF,TRBV6-1,TRBJ1-1
ASSHQTGVTDTQY,TRBV6-6,TRBJ2-3
ASSLAGRGGQETQY,TRBV5-4,TRBJ2-5
ASSVDGAVDQPQH,TRBV9,TRBJ1-5
ASSLFNEQY,TRBV28,TRBJ2-7
ASSQGQVSTDTQY,TRBV5-1,TRBJ2-3
ASSHPVDSEAF,TRBV6-5,TRBJ1-1
ASSQTLTSGSREQY,TRBV4-1,TRBJ2-7
ASSQDRTSGKEQY,TRBV5-8,TRBJ2-7
ASIFLAGNYEQY,TRBV2,TRBJ2-7
ATSRERAGGYT,TRBV15,TRBJ1-2
ASSLDIAGGPHEQF,TRBV28,TRBJ2-1
ASSQGVEDYGYT,TRBV5-5,TRBJ1-2
ASSVQRRREAF,TRBV6-1,TRBJ1-1
ASTKTWREATDTQY,TRBV13,TRBJ2-3
ASSNRDERNTIY,TRBV13,TRBJ1-3
ASSLEGVRRSTEAF,TRBV5-1,TRBJ1-1
ASSLKQGGYEQY,TRBV5-1,TRBJ2-7